The TCR beta chain under discussion was sequenced for a study of regulatory T cells in long-lasting Graves disease. Time point meaning: newly diagnosed GD, antithyroid drugs for less than 3 months. The TCR library was made from RNA extracted from PBMCs. V lost 6 bases and J lost 4, with 20 bases in between. The CDR3 extends over 16 amino acids. CDR1 is SGHAT and CDR2 is FQDESV in the germline V gene (reference sequence). This clonotype was seen ten or more times. Construction of the TCR beta libraries employed iRepertoire HTBI primers in conjunction with Arm-PCR of CDR3 regions. TCRdb processed the multiplex PCR reads anew with MiXCR; each CDR3 protein has one entry. Here the sample spans a few hundred thousand distinct CDR3 sequences, approximately 19% being singletons. The same specimen was also included in a second study, on T cells in Graves' hyperthyroidism and ophthalmopathy.

This sequence joins TRBV11-1 and TRBJ2-3; D gene ambiguous. The sequence was obtained from a woman between 25 and 40 years old with Graves disease. The specimen was peripheral blood mononuclear cells (PBMCs), collected at new diagnosis, from a patient treated with antithyroid drugs. The CDR3 nucleotides read TGTGCCAGCAGACCGCCCGGGCAGCGCCGGGCAGATACGCAGTATTTT. Translating gives CASRPPGQRRADTQYF.